Listed below are T cell receptor beta chains from one sample, sequenced in a study of blood T cell repertoires in COVID-19. TCRdb's copy holds only in-frame clones and misses some; the assay was immunoSEQ multiplex PCR. Counted here are around 100,000 clones, around nine tenths occurring once; the ten biggest clones make up just over 3%. The sample comprised peripheral blood. Source of these receptors: a man aged 50 or older in a cohort sampled during active COVID-19. Each CDR3 is given with its conserved first and last residue. The order of the fields is V gene, J gene, CDR3 protein.

TRBV4-1	TRBJ1-6	CASSQGGGLGSPLHF
TRBV7-9	TRBJ2-7	CASSLTSDEQYF
TRBV12-3/TRBV12-4	TRBJ2-1	CASSLRGEQFF
TRBV6-5	TRBJ2-1	CASSQQGNYNEQFF
TRBV3-1/TRBV3-2	TRBJ1-3	CASRPTANSGNTIYF
TRBV19	TRBJ2-1	CASSIGQGSYNEQFF
TRBV6-5	TRBJ1-6	CASRTGQGSAPLHF
TRBV29-1	TRBJ2-7	CSVGLGSTYEQYF
TRBV27	TRBJ1-4	CASSPRFRTGNEKLFF
TRBV6-2/TRBV6-3	TRBJ1-2	CASSTRGRQAEYGYTF
TRBV4-3	TRBJ2-3	CASSQSPADTQYF
TRBV5-4	TRBJ1-4	CASSFQGAGTNEKLFF
TRBV3-1/TRBV3-2	TRBJ2-2	CAGGGRDTGELFF
TRBV10-1	TRBJ1-2	CAIHTPLIDMAPRLSYTF
TRBV7-6	TRBJ1-5	CASSVGQGGGQPQHF
TRBV10-2	TRBJ1-1	CASRRGRDTTEAFF
TRBV11-1	TRBJ1-6	CASSFHRDSPLHF
TRBV6-6	TRBJ2-1	CASNQQGAYNEQFF
TRBV27	TRBJ2-5	CASGAVKETQYF
TRBV29-1	TRBJ2-2	CSVTRDRDSGELFF
TRBV20-1	TRBJ2-3	CSAHKSDTQYF
TRBV4-3	TRBJ2-2	CASSQDGSRQGFGELFF
TRBV24-1	TRBJ2-5	CATSDPDRYQETQYF
TRBV25-1	TRBJ2-5	CASNLGTRGVETQYF
TRBV7-8	TRBJ2-2	CASSFGAGGLTGELFF
TRBV28	TRBJ1-5	CASTTESGDQPQHF
TRBV6-5	TRBJ1-6	CASRTGQGVSPLHF
TRBV19	TRBJ1-5	CASKTGAATYSNQPQHF
TRBV6-2/TRBV6-3	TRBJ2-7	CASSYSSEGAGEQYF
TRBV20-1	TRBJ2-1	CSASTGGPLDEQFF
TRBV11-2	TRBJ2-2	CASSRASGRITGELFF
TRBV3-1/TRBV3-2	TRBJ2-5	CASSHSGGGETQYF
TRBV11-3	TRBJ2-3	CASSLGTGFTDTQYF
TRBV6-5	TRBJ1-2	CASRGGQGKVGYTF
TRBV20-1	TRBJ2-2	CSASLANTGELFF
TRBV24-1	TRBJ2-3	CATSDQTHPGHGSSGGGAGTQYF
TRBV27	TRBJ1-5	CASSYGGGQPQHF
TRBV7-8	TRBJ1-3	CASSLWGNSGNTIYF
TRBV19	TRBJ2-3	CASRQRATDTQYF
TRBV7-2	TRBJ2-3	CASSLNLLAGDTQYF
TRBV3-1/TRBV3-2	TRBJ1-6	CASRIGTGGNSPLHF
TRBV20-1	TRBJ1-1	CSARPTGEAFF
TRBV6-5	TRBJ2-3	CASRASGGLTDTQYF
TRBV7-2	TRBJ2-1	CASLSGVLRYNEQFF
TRBV4-2	TRBJ1-1	CASSQDFAGREAFF
TRBV5-1	TRBJ2-1	CASGAPGTANYNEQFF
TRBV13	TRBJ1-1	CASSRLYTEAFF
TRBV19	TRBJ2-5	CASSIDLAGTGLQETQYF
TRBV7-2	TRBJ1-1	CASSPHAPGQMNTEAFF
TRBV5-1	TRBJ2-2	CASSESGTRNTGELFF
TRBV7-2	TRBJ2-3	CASSNKGGGADTQYF
TRBV12-3/TRBV12-4	TRBJ1-6	CASRLSSPLHF
TRBV11-2	TRBJ2-3	CASSGGLAGATDTQYF
TRBV11-3	TRBJ2-3	CASSLEGADTQYF
TRBV6-6	TRBJ2-7	CASRPHPGQGSYEQYF
TRBV6-2/TRBV6-3	TRBJ1-6	CASSYSGTLGPLHF
TRBV7-9	TRBJ1-3	CASSFWTGSAAGNTIYF
TRBV4-1	TRBJ1-6	CASSQEGGRALSSPLHF
TRBV6-2/TRBV6-3	TRBJ1-2	CASTPSVRLRPRQGTFNYGYTF
TRBV3-1/TRBV3-2	TRBJ2-3	CASSTRGDTQYF